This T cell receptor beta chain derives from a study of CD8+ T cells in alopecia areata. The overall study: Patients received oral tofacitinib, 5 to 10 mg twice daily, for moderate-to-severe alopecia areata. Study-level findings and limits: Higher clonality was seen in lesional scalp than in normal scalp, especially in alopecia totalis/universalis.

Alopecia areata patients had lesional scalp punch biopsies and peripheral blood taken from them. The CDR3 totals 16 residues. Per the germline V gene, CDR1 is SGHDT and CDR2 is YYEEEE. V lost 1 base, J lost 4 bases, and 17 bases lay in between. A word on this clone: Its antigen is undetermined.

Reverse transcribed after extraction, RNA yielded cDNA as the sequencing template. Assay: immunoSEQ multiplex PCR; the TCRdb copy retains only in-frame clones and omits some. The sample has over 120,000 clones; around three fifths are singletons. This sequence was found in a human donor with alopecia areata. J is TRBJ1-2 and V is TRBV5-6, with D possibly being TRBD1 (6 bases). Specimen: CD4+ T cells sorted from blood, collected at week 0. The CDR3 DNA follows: TGTGCCAGCAGCTTGCCCGCCGACAGGACGTTCTATGGCTACACCTTC. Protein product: CASSLPADRTFYGYTF.